This paragraph reports one T cell receptor beta chain. This entry comes from a study of breast tumors, draining lymph nodes, adjacent tissues. TCRdb re-analysed the multiplex PCR reads in MiXCR, keeping a single row per CDR3 protein. The sample comprises 200,000 or so distinct CDR3 sequences, 30% to 40% of which are singletons, and roughly 4% rests with the top ten. Samples came from axillary lymph nodes draining the breast cancer. This CDR3 contains 13 residues. Germline loops: CDR1 ENHRY, CDR2 SYGVKD. Trimming removed 3 bases at V and 1 base at J, with 6 bases between. The TCR was taken from a female donor with breast cancer. Some clones in this sample may be carry-over from other donors' samples. Sequenced material: axillary lymph node tissue. This chain links TRBV10-3 with TRBJ1-1; D gene uncertain. The CDR3 region has the DNA TGTGCCATCAGTGACAAAGGGAACACTGAAGCTTTCTTT. Encoded protein: CAISDKGNTEAFF.